This entry concerns a single T cell receptor beta chain. Produced via immunoSEQ multiplex PCR; TCRdb's table is partial and in-frame only. The table includes tens of thousands of clones, about 94% detected once. This specimen comes from a study of T cell changes during pregnancy in multiple sclerosis. V lost 6 bases to trimming and J lost 4 bases, with 21 bases between them. The CDR3 covers 16 residues. Germline loops: CDR1 MNHEY, CDR2 SMNVEV (reference sequence). The sequence was obtained from a female donor in good health, enrolled as a control in a pregnancy study. The sample was peripheral blood, taken in the second trimester of pregnancy. The chain recombines TRBV27 with TRBJ1-1; TRBD1 is a possible D gene (5 bases). CDR3 sequence reads: CASRAGNSPTTTEAFF. CDR3 DNA: TGTGCCAGCAGAGCAGGGAACTCACCAACCACCACTGAAGCTTTCTTT.